This T cell receptor beta chain is from a study of cytomegalovirus exposure and HLA in healthy donors. Germline V gene sequence: CDR1 SGHRS, CDR2 YFSETQ. CDR3 length: 15 residues. With 7 bases clipped from V and 1 base from J, the junction kept 9 bases outside the gene matches. This PCR relied on a set of 60 Vbeta primers and 13 Jbeta primers. TCRdb's table, derived via immunoSEQ multiplex PCR, lists solely in-frame clones and lacks some. Of 97,000 or so clones listed, over 80% are singletons. The origin of this receptor is a man between 35 and 55 years old in good health and CMV-seronegative. Sequenced sample: PBMCs. The chain has TRBV5-1 and TRBJ1-1; 8 nucleotides line up with TRBD1. CDR3 in DNA: TGCGCCAGCGAACAAACCGGGACAGGGAACACTGAAGCTTTCTTT. The encoded protein is CASEQTGTGNTEAFF. The variable domain in full, completed from reference TRBV5-1 and TRBJ1-1, reads KAGVTQTPRYLIKTRGQQVTLSCSPISGHRSVSWYQQTPGQGLQFLFEYFSETQRNKGNFPGRFSGRQFSNSRSEMNVSTLELGDSALYLCASEQTGTGNTEAFFGQGTRLTVV.